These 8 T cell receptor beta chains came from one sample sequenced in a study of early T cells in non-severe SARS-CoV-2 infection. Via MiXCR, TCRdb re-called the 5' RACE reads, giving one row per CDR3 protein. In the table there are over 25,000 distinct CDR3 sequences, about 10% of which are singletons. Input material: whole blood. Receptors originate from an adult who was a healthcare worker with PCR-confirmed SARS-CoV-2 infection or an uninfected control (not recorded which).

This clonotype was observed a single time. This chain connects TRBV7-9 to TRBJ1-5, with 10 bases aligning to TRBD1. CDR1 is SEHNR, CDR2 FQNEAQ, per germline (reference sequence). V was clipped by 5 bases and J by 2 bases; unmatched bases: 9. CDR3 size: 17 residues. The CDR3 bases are TGTGCCAGCAGCAGCCAGACAGGGGGCCTTGGCAATCAGCCCCAGCATTTT. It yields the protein CASSSQTGGLGNQPQHF.

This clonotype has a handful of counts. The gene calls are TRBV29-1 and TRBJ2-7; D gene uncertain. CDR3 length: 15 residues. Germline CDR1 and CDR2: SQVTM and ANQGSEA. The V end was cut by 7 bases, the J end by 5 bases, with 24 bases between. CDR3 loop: CSAYSFGQVDNEQYF. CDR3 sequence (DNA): TGCAGCGCCTACTCTTTTGGTCAGGTGGATAACGAGCAGTACTTC.

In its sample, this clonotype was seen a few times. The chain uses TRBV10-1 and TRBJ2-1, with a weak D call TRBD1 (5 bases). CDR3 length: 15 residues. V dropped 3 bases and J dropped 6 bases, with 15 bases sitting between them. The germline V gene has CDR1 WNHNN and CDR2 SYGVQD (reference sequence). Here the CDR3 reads CASSDRVSMSNEQFF. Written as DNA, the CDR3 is TGCGCCAGCAGTGACAGGGTTTCCATGAGCAATGAGCAGTTCTTC.

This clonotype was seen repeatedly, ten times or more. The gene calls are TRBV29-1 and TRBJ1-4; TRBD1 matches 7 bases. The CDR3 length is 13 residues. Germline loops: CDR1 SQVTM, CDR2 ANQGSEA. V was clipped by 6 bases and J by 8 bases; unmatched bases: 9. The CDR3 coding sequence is TGCAGCGTAGGCCGGGACAGCCAAGAAAAACTGTTTTTT. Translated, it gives CSVGRDSQEKLFF.

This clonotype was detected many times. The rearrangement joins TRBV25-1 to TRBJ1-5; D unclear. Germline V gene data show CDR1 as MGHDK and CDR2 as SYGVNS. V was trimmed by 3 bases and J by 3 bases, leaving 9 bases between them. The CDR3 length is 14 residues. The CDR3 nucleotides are TGTGCCAGCAGTGATGCTGGGTCCAATCAGCCCCAGCATTTT. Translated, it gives CASSDAGSNQPQHF.

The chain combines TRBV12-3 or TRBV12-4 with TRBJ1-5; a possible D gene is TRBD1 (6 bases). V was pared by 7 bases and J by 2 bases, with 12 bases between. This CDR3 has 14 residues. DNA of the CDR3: TGTGCCAGCACTAACAGGGCGGGCAATCAGCCCCAGCATTTT. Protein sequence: CASTNRAGNQPQHF.

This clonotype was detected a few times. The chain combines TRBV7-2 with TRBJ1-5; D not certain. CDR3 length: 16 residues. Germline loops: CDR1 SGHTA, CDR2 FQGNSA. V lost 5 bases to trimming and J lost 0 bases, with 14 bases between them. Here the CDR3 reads CASSATEGYSNQPQHF. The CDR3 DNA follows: TGTGCCAGCAGCGCGACGGAGGGTTATAGCAATCAGCCCCAGCATTTT.

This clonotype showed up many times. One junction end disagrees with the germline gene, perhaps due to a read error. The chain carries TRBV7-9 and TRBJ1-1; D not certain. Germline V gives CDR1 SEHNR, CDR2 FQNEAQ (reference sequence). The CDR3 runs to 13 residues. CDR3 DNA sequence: TGTGCCAGCAGCTCCCAGCCGAGCACTGAAGCTGTCTTT. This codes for CASSSQPSTEAVF. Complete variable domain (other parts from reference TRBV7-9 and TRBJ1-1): DTGVSQNPRHKITKRGQNVTFRCDPISEHNRLYWYRQTLGQGPEFLTYFQNEAQLEKSRLLSDRFSAERPKGSFSTLEIQRTEQGDSAMYLCASSSQPSTEAVFGQGTRLTVV.